The 18 T cell receptor beta chains below come from one sample, sequenced in a study of cytomegalovirus exposure and HLA in healthy donors. PCR involved 60 Vbeta and 13 Jbeta primers. Using immunoSEQ multiplex PCR, the repertoire was profiled, and TCRdb retains in-frame clones only, with some absent. The sample yields 100,000 to 140,000 clones, roughly 70% seen once. Sequencing input: PBMCs. These receptors all stem from a woman in her thirties or forties in good health and CMV-seropositive.

The chain couples TRBV5-8 to TRBJ1-4, with D maybe TRBD1 (6 bases). Germline CDR1 SGHTS, CDR2 YDEGEE. The CDR3 has 15 residues. The V end lost 0 bases, the J end lost 3 bases, and 9 bases lay between the germline ends. Here the CDR3 DNA reads TGTGCCAGCAGCTTGGACAGGGTACCTAATGAAAAACTGTTTTTT. This translates into CASSLDRVPNEKLFF.

CDR3 coding DNA: TGTGCCAGCAGCTTAGTGGGAGGGCAGGATGGCTACACCTTC. Translating it yields CASSLVGGQDGYTF. This chain connects TRBV7-8 to TRBJ1-2, with D uncertain. Trimming shortened V by 1 base and J by 6 bases, and 12 bases separated the two germline ends. CDR3 size: 14 residues. Germline-derived CDR1 and CDR2 are SGHVS and FQNEAQ. Full variable domain (remainder filled in from reference TRBV7-8 and TRBJ1-2): GAGVSQSPRYKVAKRGQDVALRCDPISGHVSLFWYQQALGQGPEFLTYFQNEAQLDKSGLPSDRFFAERPEGSVSTLKIQRTQQEDSAVYLCASSLVGGQDGYTFGSGTRLTVV.

This clone was observed a handful of times. This sample also contains other DNA sequences that code for the same CDR3. The chain uses TRBV30 and TRBJ1-5; D not resolved. The CDR3 consists of 15 residues. Trimming shortened V by 0 bases and J by 0 bases, and 9 bases separated the two germline ends. Germline lookup yields CDR1 GTSNPN and CDR2 SVGIG (reference sequence). The DNA for the CDR3 is TGTGCCTGGAGTGTCGGTGGTAATAGCAATCAGCCCCAGCATTTT. Its translation is CAWSVGGNSNQPQHF.

This clone has only one observation. This rearrangement joins TRBV15 to TRBJ1-2; D is undetermined. The CDR3 loop spans 14 amino acids. Trimming stripped 0 bases from V and 2 bases from J, with 7 bases between. From germline, CDR1 is LNHNV and CDR2 YYDKDF (reference sequence). The DNA of the CDR3 is TGTGCCACCAGCAGAGATTACAGCAACTATGGCTACACCTTC. Protein: CATSRDYSNYGYTF.

The J gene is TRBJ1-1, the V gene TRBV6-1; D remains ambiguous. The germline V gene encodes CDR1 MNHNS and CDR2 SASEGT. The V end was cut by 4 bases, the J end by 1 base, with 10 bases between. CDR3 length: 14 amino acids. The CDR3 loop reads CASSVEYRNTEAFF. The CDR3 coding sequence is TGTGCCAGCAGTGTAGAGTATCGGAACACTGAAGCTTTCTTT.

This sequence joins TRBV4-1 and TRBJ1-2; 7 positions match TRBD1. Germline lookup yields CDR1 MGHRA and CDR2 YSYEKL. The CDR3 extends over 17 amino acids. J gave up 2 bases and V 3 bases, and 12 bases lay outside the gene matches. The DNA for the CDR3 is TGCGCCAGCAGCCAGTCCCGGGACAGAAGCCAAAACTATGGCTACACCTTC. Its protein is CASSQSRDRSQNYGYTF.

This chain uses TRBV5-1 with TRBJ2-1, with 8 nucleotides matching TRBD2. The CDR3 is 13 amino acids. V was clipped by 2 bases and J by 7 bases; unmatched bases: 2. CDR1 and CDR2 from the germline V gene are SGHRS and YFSETQ. The CDR3 sequence is CASSFGGGNEQFF. CDR3 DNA sequence: TGCGCCAGCAGCTTCGGGGGGGGGAATGAGCAGTTCTTC.

V is TRBV27 and J is TRBJ2-5, with 7 bases aligning to TRBD2. V shed 6 bases, J shed 2 bases, and the junction held 21 bases outside the gene matches. The germline V gene has CDR1 MNHEY and CDR2 SMNVEV (reference sequence). This CDR3 is built from 19 residues. CDR3 region: CASSLWGGGRGQKQETQYF. The CDR3 DNA reads as TGTGCCAGCAGCCTATGGGGCGGGGGTAGGGGCCAGAAACAAGAGACCCAGTACTTC.

The gene calls are TRBV11-2 and TRBJ1-2, with D hard to call. This CDR3 contains 14 residues. Germline V lookup: CDR1 SGHAT, CDR2 FQNNGV. Trimming stripped 0 bases from V and 4 bases from J, with 9 bases between. The CDR3 loop reads CASSLDEDLYGYTF. CDR3 DNA: TGTGCCAGCAGCTTAGACGAGGATCTCTATGGCTACACCTTC.

The V gene is TRBV5-1, the J gene TRBJ1-6; TRBD1 might be the D (6 bases). Germline CDR1 SGHRS, CDR2 YFSETQ. This CDR3 comprises 17 residues. Trimming pared 4 bases from V and 5 bases from J, leaving 19 bases between. The CDR3: CASSTGTEAFNNSPLHF. CDR3 nucleotides: TGCGCCAGCAGCACAGGGACGGAGGCCTTTAATAATTCACCCCTCCACTTT.

The chain uses TRBV10-3 and TRBJ1-1, with no clear D. Per the germline V gene, CDR1 is ENHRY and CDR2 is SYGVKD. The length of the CDR3 is 15 residues. The ends were cut back, 3 bases at V and 1 base at J, with 12 bases in the middle. The CDR3 region has the DNA TGTGCCATCAGTGATCCAACCTCCGGGAACACTGAAGCTTTCTTT. Translating gives CAISDPTSGNTEAFF.

The V gene is TRBV5-6, the J gene TRBJ2-5; maybe TRBD2 (7 bases). CDR3 length: 14 residues. Germline CDR1 is SGHDT and CDR2 is YYEEEE. V was cut by 3 bases and J by 5 bases, with 14 bases left in between. CDR3 bases: TGTGCCAGCAGCTGGGGGGGGCGGTGGGAGACCCAGTACTTC. Amino acids: CASSWGGRWETQYF.

The CDR3 coding sequence is TGTGCCAGCAGCCAAGATCGGGAGAGGAATTCACCCCTCCACTTT. It is translated as CASSQDRERNSPLHF. This rearrangement joins TRBV4-2 to TRBJ1-6; D not resolved. Germline loops: CDR1 LGHNA, CDR2 YNFKEQ. V was shortened by 0 bases and J by 7 bases, with 10 bases between the two germline ends. This CDR3 contains 15 residues.

The chain links TRBV6-5 to TRBJ1-2; D is unresolved. Germline V CDR1 and CDR2: MNHEY, SVGAGI. V was shortened by 7 bases and J by 4 bases, with 13 bases between the two germline ends. The CDR3 loop spans 13 amino acids. CDR3 region: CASNNWEGYGYTF. CDR3 sequence (DNA): TGTGCCAGCAACAATTGGGAGGGCTATGGCTACACCTTC.

This clone came up once. This sequence joins TRBV18 and TRBJ1-2; TRBD1 matches at 10 bases. With 3 bases clipped from V and 2 bases from J, the junction kept 3 bases outside the gene matches. The CDR3 spans 15 residues. The germline gives CDR1 KGHSH, CDR2 LQKENI. The CDR3 reads CASSPPGQGNYGYTF. The DNA for the CDR3 is TGTGCCAGCTCACCCCCGGGACAGGGGAACTATGGCTACACCTTC.

J is TRBJ1-5 and V is TRBV29-1; 8 bases match TRBD1. This CDR3 comprises 12 residues. Unmatched junction bases numbered 8, after V lost 7 bases and J lost 9 bases. Looked up from germline, CDR1 is SQVTM and CDR2 is ANQGSEA. CDR3 sequence reads: CSARQGPGPQHF. The CDR3 DNA sequence: TGCAGCGCCAGACAGGGGCCGGGGCCCCAGCATTTT.

The chain links TRBV28 to TRBJ1-2; 12 positions agree with TRBD1. The CDR3 consists of 14 residues. The trim removed 6 bases at V and 4 bases at J, leaving 3 bases unmatched. Germline lookup yields CDR1 MDHEN and CDR2 SYDVKM. The CDR3 region has the DNA TGTGCCAGCAGGGGACAGGGGGCAGGCTATGGCTACACCTTC. Amino acids: CASRGQGAGYGYTF.

The sample holds one count of this clone. This chain uses TRBV10-1 with TRBJ1-6; D unresolved. The CDR3 consists of 13 residues. The germline V gene has CDR1 WNHNN and CDR2 SYGVQD (reference sequence). V lost 2 bases, J lost 9 bases, and 8 bases lay in between. The CDR3 nucleotides are TGCGCCAGCAGTGAGATTGAGGGTTCACCCCTCCACTTT. This encodes CASSEIEGSPLHF.